This T cell receptor beta chain was retrieved from a study of human T cells and chemical hapten exposure. Study context: Donors were sensitized with 2% DPC on the upper inner arm.

Many counts were recorded for this clonotype. In the original analysis: A per-sample median of around 88,000 TCRs was observed, with counts ranging from about 23,224 to 690,600. TCRdb reanalysed the RACE reads using MiXCR and keeps one entry per CDR3 protein. TCRdb, not the authors, supplied the V and J calls. The sample has 75,000 to 90,000 distinct CDR3 sequences; 10% are singletons. Time point noted: patch test 2, 6 weeks after DPC sensitization. Treatment here: therapeutic diphenylcyclopropenone sensitization with weekly scalp DPC. Trimming shortened V by 1 base and J by 3 bases, and 10 bases separated the two germline ends. This CDR3 spans 14 amino acids. The germline V gene encodes CDR1 SGHAT and CDR2 FQNNGV.

Sequenced material: whole blood, taken in connection with sensitization to the hapten diphenylcyclopropenone (DPC). This receptor was obtained from a woman in her fifties or sixties with alopecia areata. Some clones in this sample may be carry-over from other donors' samples. This chain joins TRBV11-2 and TRBJ2-7; tentative D call: TRBD1 (5 bases). CDR3 bases: TGTGCCAGCAGCTTAGGCAGGGAATTCTACGAGCAGTACTTC. Translation gives CASSLGREFYEQYF.